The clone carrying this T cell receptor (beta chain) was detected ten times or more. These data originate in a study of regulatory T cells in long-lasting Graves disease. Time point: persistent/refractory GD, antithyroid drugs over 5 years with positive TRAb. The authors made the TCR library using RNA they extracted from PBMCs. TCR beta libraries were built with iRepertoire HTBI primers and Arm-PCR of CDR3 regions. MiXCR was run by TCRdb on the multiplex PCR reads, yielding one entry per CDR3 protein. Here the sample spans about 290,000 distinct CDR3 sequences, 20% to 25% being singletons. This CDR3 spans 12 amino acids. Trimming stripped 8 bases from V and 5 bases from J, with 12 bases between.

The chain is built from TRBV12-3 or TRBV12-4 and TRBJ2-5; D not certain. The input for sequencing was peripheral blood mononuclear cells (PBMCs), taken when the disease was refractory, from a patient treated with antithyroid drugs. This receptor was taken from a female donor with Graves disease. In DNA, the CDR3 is TGTGCCAGCTCCGGCCCTCAGGAGACCCAGTACTTC. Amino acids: CASSGPQETQYF.